Following are 24 T cell receptor beta chains from one sample sequenced in a study of T cells in Graves' hyperthyroidism and ophthalmopathy. TCR beta CDR3 sequences were amplified from RNA transcripts. Using the HTBI primer set, a first-round RT-PCR was run on the TCR CDR3. TCRdb ran MiXCR on the multiplex PCR reads and lists one entry per CDR3 protein. The table includes about 400,000 distinct CDR3 sequences, about 15% detected once. Input material: blood. These receptors all come from a man aged 18 to 29 with Graves' ophthalmopathy.

The rearrangement uses TRBV10-2 and TRBJ2-3; D gene ambiguous. Germline CDR1 is WSHSY and CDR2 is SAAADI. The germline V and J ends were trimmed by 2 bases and 6 bases, with 12 bases remaining between them. The CDR3 consists of 14 residues. The CDR3 sequence: CASSERAEGDTQYF. Written as DNA, the CDR3 is TGCGCCAGCAGTGAGCGCGCTGAAGGTGATACGCAGTATTTT.

The table lists this clonotype with a few counts. Mismatch with germline at one junction end may stem from a read error. The chain employs TRBV19 and TRBJ1-2, with D perhaps matching TRBD1 (5 bases). Germline CDR1 and CDR2: LNHDA and SQIVND (reference sequence). The CDR3 consists of 15 residues. CDR3 DNA: TGTGCCAGTATTATATCGACAGCTTCTAACTATGGCTACACCTTC. Protein product: CASIISTASNYGYTF. Using reference TRBV19 and TRBJ1-2 for the parts outside the CDR3, the full variable domain is DGGITQSPKYLFRKEGQNVTLSCEQNLNHDAMYWYRQDPGQGLRLIYYSQIVNDFQKGDIAEGYSVSREKKESFPLTVTSAQKNPTAFYLCASIISTASNYGYTFGSGTRLTVV.

This clonotype turned up a few times. This sequence joins TRBV27 and TRBJ2-1; 10 positions match TRBD1. Germline CDR1 and CDR2: MNHEY and SMNVEV (reference sequence). Trimming removed 4 bases from V and 4 bases from J; junction bases left unmatched: 7. The CDR3 consists of 16 residues. The CDR3 region is CASSSPGQGKYNEQFF. The CDR3 DNA is TGTGCCAGCAGTTCCCCGGGACAGGGGAAATACAATGAGCAGTTCTTC.

This clonotype has ten or more counts. The CDR3 DNA reads TGTGCCAGCAGCCCCAGCAAGGTGAACACTGAAGCTTTCTTT. Translated, it gives CASSPSKVNTEAFF. The rearrangement links TRBV3-1 to TRBJ1-1; D uncertain. The CDR3 runs 14 residues. CDR1 LGHDT and CDR2 YNNKEL come from the germline V gene (reference sequence). Between the trimmed V and J ends, which lost 4 bases and 0 bases, there was a span of 9 bases.

This clonotype showed up many times. The CDR3 bases are TGCGCCAGCAGCCAACGGGGGACGGACAATCAGCCCCAGCATTTT. This codes for CASSQRGTDNQPQHF. The V call is TRBV4-1, the J call TRBJ1-5; weak D call: TRBD1 (5 bases). CDR1 MGHRA and CDR2 YSYEKL come from the germline V gene. Trimming removed 2 bases at V and 3 bases at J, with 11 bases between. This CDR3 is built from 15 residues.

This clonotype was counted only a few times. The chain combines TRBV27 with TRBJ2-3; weak D call: TRBD2 (5 bases). Germline lookup yields CDR1 MNHEY and CDR2 SMNVEV (reference sequence). The CDR3 runs 13 residues. Deletions cut 7 bases from V and 4 bases from J, with 12 bases between. The CDR3 nucleotides are TGTGCCAGCACCATGGGGAGCCCAGATACGCAGTATTTT. Translating gives CASTMGSPDTQYF.

This clonotype was detected many times. This chain links TRBV29-1 with TRBJ1-1; a possible D gene is TRBD1 (5 bases). V lost 7 bases to trimming and J lost 0 bases, with 15 bases between them. The CDR3 contains 14 residues. Germline values: CDR1 SQVTM, CDR2 ANQGSEA. This chain's CDR3 is CSADRETVNTEAFF. DNA of the CDR3: TGCAGCGCTGATAGGGAGACAGTGAACACTGAAGCTTTCTTT.

There are many counts of this clonotype. The J gene is TRBJ1-4, the V gene TRBV4-1, with 10 positions matching TRBD1. CDR3 size: 15 residues. CDR1 and CDR2 (germline): MGHRA, YSYEKL. Germline trimming cut 5 bases from V and 8 bases from J; bases unmatched to any gene: 8. The CDR3 region is CASSEWTGGFEKLFF. CDR3 bases: TGCGCCAGCAGCGAATGGACAGGGGGATTCGAAAAACTGTTTTTT.

This chain connects TRBV6-1 to TRBJ2-7; 7 bases match TRBD2. Germline-derived CDR1 and CDR2 are MNHNS and SASEGT. The junction had 8 bases not matched to a gene; V was cut back by 6 bases and J by 0 bases. The CDR3 covers 15 residues. CDR3 in amino acids: CASSRAGVSSYEQYF. As DNA, the CDR3 is TGTGCCAGCAGCCGTGCGGGGGTCAGCTCCTACGAGCAGTACTTC.

At least ten counts were recorded for this clonotype. The rearrangement joins TRBV12-3 or TRBV12-4 to TRBJ2-5; TRBD2 might be the D (6 bases). The CDR3 length is 12 residues. Deletions cut 11 bases from V and 3 bases from J, with 13 bases between. The CDR3 spells CASRRGEETQYF. The DNA for the CDR3 is TGTGCCTCCAGGAGGGGAGAAGAGACCCAGTACTTC.

This clonotype was picked up many times. The gene calls are TRBV20-1 and TRBJ2-7; 8 bases line up with TRBD1. J lost 3 bases, V lost 3 bases, and 4 bases had no gene match. The CDR3 is made up of 13 amino acids. CDR1 DFQATT and CDR2 SNEGSKA come from the germline V gene (reference sequence). CDR3 in amino acids: CSARADRDYEQYF. CDR3 DNA: TGCAGTGCTAGGGCGGACAGGGACTACGAGCAGTACTTC.

This clonotype was observed many times. The CDR3 DNA sequence: TGTGCCAGCAAAAGGGTCGGGCAGCCCCAGCATTTT. The encoded protein is CASKRVGQPQHF. J is TRBJ1-5 and V is TRBV2; D uncertain. Between the trimmed V and J ends, which lost 7 bases and 7 bases, there was a span of 11 bases. From germline, CDR1 is SNHLY and CDR2 FYNNEI. CDR3 length equals 12 residues.

This clonotype was recorded many times. The gene calls are TRBV27 and TRBJ1-1, with TRBD1 matching over 8 bases. The CDR3 has 12 amino acids. After removal of 4 bases from V and 6 bases from J, the junction contained 1 base not matched to a gene. The germline CDR1 and CDR2 sequences are MNHEY and SMNVEV (reference sequence). This CDR3 reads CASSSGGAEAFF. The CDR3 DNA follows: TGTGCCAGCAGTTCAGGGGGCGCTGAAGCTTTCTTT.

The chain has TRBV12-5 and TRBJ2-2; tentatively, D is TRBD1 or TRBD2 (5 bases each). Between the trimmed V and J ends, which lost 1 base and 13 bases, there was a span of 10 bases. Germline CDR1 is LGHNT and CDR2 is FRNRAP. The CDR3 totals 12 residues. The CDR3 nucleotides are TGTGCTAGTGGTTTGGGGCAGGGACGGCTGTTTTTT. Protein sequence: CASGLGQGRLFF. Combining the CDR3 with reference TRBV12-5 and TRBJ2-2 gives the whole variable domain DARVTQTPRHKVTEMGQEVTMRCQPILGHNTVFWYRQTMMQGLELLAYFRNRAPLDDSGMPKDRFSAEMPDATLATLKIQPSEPRDSAVYFCASGLGQGRLFFGEGSRLTVL.

This clonotype was observed many times. V is TRBV12-3 or TRBV12-4 and J is TRBJ1-5, with D unresolved. Trimming removed 4 bases from V and 0 bases from J, with 7 bases in between. CDR3 length: 14 residues. CDR3 bases: TGTGCCAGCAGTTCACTGGATAGCAATCAGCCCCAGCATTTT. This sequence encodes CASSSLDSNQPQHF.

This clonotype was detected a few times. The chain couples TRBV2 to TRBJ1-2; 12 bases line up with TRBD1. Looked up from germline, CDR1 is SNHLY and CDR2 is FYNNEI. J lost 8 bases, V lost 5 bases, and 6 bases had no gene match. This CDR3 is built from 14 residues. The DNA of the CDR3 is TGTGCCAGCAGTAGGGACAGGGGGCTTGGAGGCTACACCTTC. This encodes CASSRDRGLGGYTF.

This clonotype came up many times. The chain couples TRBV20-1 to TRBJ1-5; D might be TRBD1 (6 bases). V was shortened by 3 bases and J by 4 bases, with 16 bases between the two germline ends. CDR3 length: 15 amino acids. Looked up from germline, CDR1 is DFQATT and CDR2 is SNEGSKA (reference sequence). CDR3 sequence: CSASRTQGQNQPQHF. In DNA, the CDR3 is TGCAGTGCTAGTCGGACCCAGGGGCAAAATCAGCCCCAGCATTTT.

This clonotype was seen at least ten times. V is TRBV11-2 and J is TRBJ2-4, with a weak D call TRBD1 (6 bases). This CDR3 is 14 amino acids long. Germline CDR1 is SGHAT and CDR2 is FQNNGV. V was cut by 1 base and J by 6 bases, with 10 bases left in between. For the CDR3, the DNA is TGTGCCAGCAGCTTAGTAACAGGGAGAAACATTCAGTACTTC. It translates to CASSLVTGRNIQYF.

V is TRBV11-2 and J is TRBJ1-4; D unclear. From germline, CDR1 is SGHAT and CDR2 FQNNGV. The ends were cut back, 3 bases at V and 8 bases at J, with 7 bases in the middle. The CDR3 is 12 residues long. CDR3 amino acids: CASSFSREKLFF. DNA for the CDR3: TGTGCCAGCAGCTTCTCAAGAGAAAAACTGTTTTTT.

This clonotype was observed at least ten times. At one of its ends the junction is not consistent with the germline gene, which may arise from a read error. The chain joins TRBV5-1 to TRBJ2-3, with D tentatively TRBD2 (5 bases). The CDR3 contains 14 residues. Germline V gene lookup returns CDR1 SGHRS and CDR2 YFSETQ. CDR3 in amino acids: CASSLARGIDTQYF. In DNA form, the CDR3 reads TGTGCCAGCAGCTTAGCTCGAGGGATAGATACGCAGTATTTT.

In this sample, this clonotype turned up a few times. The CDR3 ends on some other residue instead of the conserved phenylalanine or tryptophan, so this is likely a read error. The V call is TRBV20-1, the J call TRBJ2-3; 9 positions match TRBD2. Germline CDR1 and CDR2: DFQATT and SNEGSKA (reference sequence). CDR3 length: 17 residues. With 3 bases clipped from V and 2 bases from J, the junction kept 12 bases outside the gene matches. CDR3 protein: CSASSAGASGNTDTQYL. Here the CDR3 DNA reads TGCAGTGCTAGCTCCGCCGGGGCTAGCGGGAACACAGATACGCAGTATCTT.

This clonotype was seen a few times. J is TRBJ2-1 and V is TRBV10-3, with 12 positions matching TRBD2. This CDR3 spans 15 amino acids. Trimming cost V 3 bases and J 9 bases; bases outside gene matches: 6. The germline V gene has CDR1 ENHRY and CDR2 SYGVKD. The CDR3 reads CAISEPSGGDGEQFF. As DNA, the CDR3 is TGTGCCATCAGTGAACCTAGCGGGGGGGATGGTGAGCAGTTCTTC.

The chain has TRBV2 and TRBJ1-5; 7 nucleotides agree with TRBD1. There are 14 residues in the CDR3. CDR1 is SNHLY and CDR2 is FYNNEI in the germline V gene. With V trimmed by 2 bases and J by 7 bases, 5 bases remained unmatched. CDR3 DNA: TGTGCCAGCAGTGAACAGGGGGGTCACCAGCCCCAGCATTTT. Its translation is CASSEQGGHQPQHF.

This clonotype was seen ten or more times. The genes are TRBV28 and TRBJ2-1; TRBD2 agrees at 11 bases. The CDR3 runs 14 residues. The V and J ends lost 6 bases and 4 bases, in that order; junction bases with no gene match: 2. Per the germline V gene, CDR1 is MDHEN and CDR2 is SYDVKM. The CDR3 DNA follows: TGTGCCAGCAGGGCTAGCGGGAGGTACAATGAGCAGTTCTTC. It specifies CASRASGRYNEQFF.